This TCR beta chain was retrieved from a study of OX40 agonist ivuxolimab in advanced cancers. The table came from immunoSEQ multiplex PCR; TCRdb's copy has only in-frame clones and leaves some out. The table includes tens of thousands of clones, 70% to 90% detected once. Looked up from germline, CDR1 is SGHDT and CDR2 is YYEEEE. The V end lost 2 bases, the J end lost 4 bases, and 16 bases lay between the germline ends. This CDR3 is built from 15 residues. A remark on this clone: Its specificity is not known.

Study results and limitations: Compared with CD4+, CD8+ T cells on average had more expanded clones. At 0.1 to 3.0 mg/kg, CD4+ and CD8+ blood T cells expanded clonally by week 6. There were also nonresponders showing low normalized T-cell clonal expansion.

Sequenced material: CD4+ or CD8+ T cells sorted from blood, taken in a trial of the OX40 agonist ivuxolimab. The V and J genes are TRBV5-6 and TRBJ2-7, with D maybe TRBD1 (6 bases). This sequence was found in an adult with an advanced solid tumor such as melanoma, head and neck, liver or kidney cancer. CDR3 loop: CASSLGDTTEYEQYF. The CDR3 DNA sequence: TGTGCCAGCAGCTTAGGGGACACCACGGAGTACGAGCAGTACTTC.